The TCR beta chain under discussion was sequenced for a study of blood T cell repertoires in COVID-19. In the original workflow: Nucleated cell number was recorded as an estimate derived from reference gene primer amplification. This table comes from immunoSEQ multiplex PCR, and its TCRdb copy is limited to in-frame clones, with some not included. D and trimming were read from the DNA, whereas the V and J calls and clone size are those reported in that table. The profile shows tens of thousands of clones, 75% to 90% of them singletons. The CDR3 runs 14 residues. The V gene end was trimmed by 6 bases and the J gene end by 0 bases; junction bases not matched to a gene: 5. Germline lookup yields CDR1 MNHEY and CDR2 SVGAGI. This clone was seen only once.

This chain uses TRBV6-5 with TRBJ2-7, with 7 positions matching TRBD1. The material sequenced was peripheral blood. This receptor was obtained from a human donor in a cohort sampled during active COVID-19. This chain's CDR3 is CASRPGQSSYEQYF. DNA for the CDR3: TGTGCCAGCAGACCGGGACAGAGCTCCTACGAGCAGTACTTC.